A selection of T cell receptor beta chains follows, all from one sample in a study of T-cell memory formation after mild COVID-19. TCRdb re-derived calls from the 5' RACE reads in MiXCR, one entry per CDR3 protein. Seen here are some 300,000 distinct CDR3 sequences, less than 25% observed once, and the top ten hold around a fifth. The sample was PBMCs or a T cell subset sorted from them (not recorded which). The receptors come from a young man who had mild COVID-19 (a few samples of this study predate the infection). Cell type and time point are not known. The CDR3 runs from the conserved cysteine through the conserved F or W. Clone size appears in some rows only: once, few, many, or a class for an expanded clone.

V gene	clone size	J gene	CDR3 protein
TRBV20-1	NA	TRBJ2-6	CSARRLAENSGANVLTF
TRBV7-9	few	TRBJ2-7	CASSPQGPSYEQYF
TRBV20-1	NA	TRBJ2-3	CSAQNPTGLSTDTQYF
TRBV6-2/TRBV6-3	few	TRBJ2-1	CASSPLQRGNEQFF
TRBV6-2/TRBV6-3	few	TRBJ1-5	CASTPDRAPYSNQPQHF
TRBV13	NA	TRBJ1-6	CASSGGHSPLHF
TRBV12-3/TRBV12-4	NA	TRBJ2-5	CASSPGRASGNQETQYF
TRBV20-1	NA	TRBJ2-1	CSAGFGSYNEQFF
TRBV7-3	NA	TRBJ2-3	CASSAHSGGDTQYF
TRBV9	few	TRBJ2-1	CASSGDGWGSYNEQFF
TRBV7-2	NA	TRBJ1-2	CASSSGQGRAYGYTF
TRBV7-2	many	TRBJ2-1	CASRLAGGYNEQFF
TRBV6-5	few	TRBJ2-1	CASNEQGDGYNEQFF
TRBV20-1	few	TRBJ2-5	CSAPSWGTVKETQYF
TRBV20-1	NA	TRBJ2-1	CSASMTSGYNEQFF
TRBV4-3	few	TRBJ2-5	CASSQDSKEQETQYF
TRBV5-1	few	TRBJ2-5	CASSLVTPSGETQYF
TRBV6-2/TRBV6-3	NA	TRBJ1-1	CASSIRTGFTEAFF
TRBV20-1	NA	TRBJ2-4	CSAPDWAGKNIQYF
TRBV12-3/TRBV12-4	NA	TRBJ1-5	CASSFGGANQPQHF
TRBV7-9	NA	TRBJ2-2	CASSLAWGDRNTGELFF
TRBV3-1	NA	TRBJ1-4	CASSRTTGSNEKLFF
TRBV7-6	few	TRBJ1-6	CASSPGANSPLHF
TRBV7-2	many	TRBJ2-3	CASSTTGGADTQYF
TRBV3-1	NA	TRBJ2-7	CASSQGETRGQYF
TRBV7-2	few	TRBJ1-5	CASSFGTPNQPQHF
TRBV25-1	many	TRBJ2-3	CASSITDTQYF
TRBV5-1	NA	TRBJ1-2	CASSLYGERSGGYTF
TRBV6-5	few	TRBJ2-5	CASSYSTSGGNQYF
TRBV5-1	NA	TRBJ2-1	CASSWGAGAYNEQFF
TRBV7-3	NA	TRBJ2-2	CASSLSSGGTTGELFF
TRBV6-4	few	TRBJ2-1	CARLAGGGNEQFF
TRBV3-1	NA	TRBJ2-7	CASSHPRAGLLAYEQYF
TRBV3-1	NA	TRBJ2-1	CASSQVIHEQFF
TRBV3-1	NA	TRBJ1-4	CASTQWDRGEKLFF
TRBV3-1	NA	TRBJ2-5	CASSQDPWDRGETQYF
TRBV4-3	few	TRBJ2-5	CASSQDLGWRRETQYF
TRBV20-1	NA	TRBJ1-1	CSAGPQIYTEAFF
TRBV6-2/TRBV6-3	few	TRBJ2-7	CASSYTEYEQYF
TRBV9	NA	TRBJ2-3	CASSHNRASSTDTQYF
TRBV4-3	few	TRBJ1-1	CASSQESWGKNTEAFF
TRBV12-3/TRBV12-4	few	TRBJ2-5	CASSRRGGRLETQYF
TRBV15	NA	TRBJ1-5	CATSRGPEDGQPQHF
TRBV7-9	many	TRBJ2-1	CASSPRGGVNEQFF
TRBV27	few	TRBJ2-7	CASSWRTGRWEQYF
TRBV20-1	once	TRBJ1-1	CSASSTAGTEAFF
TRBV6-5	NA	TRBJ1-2	CASRTLTGGNYGYTF
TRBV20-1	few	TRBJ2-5	CSARDWRPGETQYF
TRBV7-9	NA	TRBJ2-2	CASSFMGTDTGELFF
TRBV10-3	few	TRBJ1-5	CAISRTGEGNQPQHF
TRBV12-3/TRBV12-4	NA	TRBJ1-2	CASSFGGLNYGYTF